The rows below give T cell receptor beta chains drawn from one sample of a study of OX40 agonist ivuxolimab in advanced cancers. Clones were sequenced by immunoSEQ multiplex PCR, and TCRdb holds only the in-frame ones, with some missing. The sample shows tens of thousands of clones, more than 75% of them seen only once. The sample consisted of CD4+ or CD8+ T cells sorted from blood, taken in a trial of the OX40 agonist ivuxolimab. Source of these receptors: an adult with an advanced solid tumor such as melanoma, head and neck, liver or kidney cancer. Each CDR3 is given without its conserved first and last residue. The order of the fields is CDR3 length, V gene, J gene, CDR3 protein.

15	TRBV4-1	TRBJ2-1	ASSQEGSGREINEQF
10	TRBV4-3	TRBJ2-3	ASSLGTDTQY
10	TRBV19	TRBJ1-5	ASRRSNQPQH
14	TRBV28	TRBJ2-7	ASSGTSGRFSYEQY
13	TRBV15	TRBJ2-3	ATSRDRGLADTQY
11	TRBV6-1	TRBJ1-5	ASIQVANQPQH
14	TRBV28	TRBJ2-3	ASSLTRGLLADTQY
13	TRBV6-1	TRBJ1-4	ASTSTGEGNEKLF
12	TRBV7-2	TRBJ2-5	ASSLLVTSLAQY
13	TRBV4-2	TRBJ2-7	ASSQVGPSTYEQY
12	TRBV7-2	TRBJ2-3	ASSLGTTGNTQY
13	TRBV27	TRBJ2-1	ASSFRGAPYNEQF
12	TRBV15	TRBJ2-5	ATNLGSYQETQY
12	TRBV4-2	TRBJ2-5	ASSQGVMEETQY
11	TRBV29-1	TRBJ1-1	SVHGQGSTEAF
14	TRBV5-4	TRBJ2-3	ASSRGNSGGTDTQY
12	TRBV5-6	TRBJ2-7	ASSSRDPAEEQY
13	TRBV5-1	TRBJ1-2	ASSLERDSSGGYT
9	TRBV6-5	TRBJ2-7	AAGDPHEQY
12	TRBV27	TRBJ1-2	ASSLSFRDYGYT
12	TRBV11-3	TRBJ2-5	ASSAGGEAETQY
13	TRBV18	TRBJ2-1	ASSLGTGGRNEQF
13	TRBV5-4	TRBJ2-7	ASSPGLAGGYEQY
11	TRBV11-2	TRBJ2-1	ASSPGPSNEQF
8	TRBV20-1	TRBJ2-5	SAWKETQY
14	TRBV28	TRBJ2-7	ASSRPLAQSSYEQY
12	TRBV10-3	TRBJ2-7	ATNPGTGRDEQY
11	TRBV28	TRBJ1-1	ASSLPSTGRTF
11	TRBV9	TRBJ1-3	ASSVPGGNTIY
9	TRBV30	TRBJ2-7	AWSSTYEQY
12	TRBV28	TRBJ1-4	ASSSPDREEKLF